This entry lists 25 T cell receptor beta chains sequenced from one sample in a study of blood T cell repertoires in COVID-19. The protocol was immunoSEQ multiplex PCR, while the TCRdb copy is restricted to in-frame clones and leaves out a portion. The table has about 97,000 clones, 70% to 90% seen once; the top ten hold 2% to 2.5%. Source material: peripheral blood. Receptor source: a man aged 45 to 65 with active COVID-19.

The gene calls are TRBV27 and TRBJ2-2; TRBD1 aligns across 8 bases. The V gene's germline CDR1 is MNHEY and CDR2 SMNVEV (reference sequence). J gave up 3 bases and V 3 bases, and 6 bases lay outside the gene matches. This CDR3 spans 16 amino acids. The CDR3 here is CASSFPTGVDTGELFF. In DNA form, the CDR3 reads TGTGCCAGCAGTTTCCCGACAGGGGTTGACACCGGGGAGCTGTTTTTT.

This sequence joins TRBV10-3 and TRBJ1-4, with D uncertain. V lost 5 bases and J 7 bases, leaving 11 bases between the germline ends. This CDR3 has 13 residues. Germline V gene data show CDR1 as ENHRY and CDR2 as SYGVKD. The CDR3 region is CAISPRGVEKLFF. CDR3 DNA sequence: TGTGCCATCAGTCCCCGTGGAGTTGAAAAACTGTTTTTT.

V is TRBV2 and J is TRBJ1-1; 7 bases are a match to TRBD1. The germline V gene encodes CDR1 SNHLY and CDR2 FYNNEI. The CDR3 has 13 amino acids. V gave up 9 bases and J gave up 1 base; unmatched junction bases: 5. CDR3 bases: TGTGCCAGTAAGGGACAGTCGAACACTGAAGCTTTCTTT. Its protein product is CASKGQSNTEAFF.

The V gene is TRBV13, the J gene TRBJ2-2; D unclear. There are 15 residues in the CDR3. The germline gives CDR1 PRHDT, CDR2 FYEKMQ (reference sequence). Trimming cost V 0 bases and J 3 bases, with 8 bases left between them. CDR3 nucleotide sequence: TGTGCCAGCAGCTTAGGTGTAGTGGACACCGGGGAGCTGTTTTTT. It is translated as CASSLGVVDTGELFF.

V usage is TRBV18 and J usage is TRBJ1-1; no firm D call. The CDR3 is 14 amino acids. The V end lost 5 bases, the J end lost 3 bases, and 13 bases lay between the germline ends. In germline, CDR1 is KGHSH, CDR2 LQKENI. In DNA form, the CDR3 reads TGTGCCAGCTCAATATTGGGGAGGGACACTGAAGCTTTCTTT. Residues: CASSILGRDTEAFF. The variable domain in full, completed from reference TRBV18 and TRBJ1-1, reads NAGVMQNPRHLVRRRGQEARLRCSPMKGHSHVYWYRQLPEEGLKFMVYLQKENIIDESGMPKERFSAEFPKEGPSILRIQQVVRGDSAAYFCASSILGRDTEAFFGQGTRLTVV.

The chain employs TRBV6-5 and TRBJ2-3; 7 nucleotides agree with TRBD1. This CDR3 has 14 amino acids. CDR1 is MNHEY, CDR2 SVGAGI, per germline. The V and J ends lost 7 bases and 4 bases, in that order; junction bases with no gene match: 8. CDR3 region: CASTEGAGADTQYF. CDR3 DNA: TGTGCCAGCACCGAGGGGGCGGGTGCAGATACGCAGTATTTT.

Here the CDR3 reads CASSQEWTVKAEAFF. The DNA of the CDR3 is TGCGCCAGCAGCCAAGAATGGACAGTGAAGGCCGAAGCTTTCTTT. The chain couples TRBV4-1 to TRBJ1-1; TRBD1 is a possible D gene (6 bases). This CDR3 comprises 15 residues. Germline loops: CDR1 MGHRA, CDR2 YSYEKL. V dropped 0 bases and J dropped 8 bases, with 16 bases sitting between them.

The chain is built from TRBV30 and TRBJ2-2, with D hard to call. The V gene's germline CDR1 is GTSNPN and CDR2 SVGIG (reference sequence). The V end was cut by 0 bases, the J end by 3 bases, with 8 bases between. The CDR3 is made up of 14 amino acids. DNA of the CDR3: TGTGCCTGGAGTGTAGTCGGGTACACCGGGGAGCTGTTTTTT. It is translated as CAWSVVGYTGELFF.

The sample holds one count of this clone. The chain uses TRBV7-2 and TRBJ1-6; 7 nucleotides align to TRBD1. J was trimmed by 8 bases and V by 5 bases; bases with no gene match: 9. The CDR3 has 15 residues. Looked up from germline, CDR1 is SGHTA and CDR2 is FQGNSA. In DNA form, the CDR3 reads TGTGCCAGCAGCCAAGAGGGACAGCCCCATTCACCCCTCCACTTT. This gives the protein CASSQEGQPHSPLHF. The full variable domain, completed using reference TRBV7-2 and TRBJ1-6, is GAGVSQSPSNKVTEKGKDVELRCDPISGHTALYWYRQSLGQGLEFLIYFQGNSAPDKSGLPSDRFSAERTGGSVSTLTIQRTQQEDSAVYLCASSQEGQPHSPLHFGNGTRLTVT.

This chain's CDR3 is CASSDRSDTQYF. CDR3 coding DNA: TGTGCCAGCAGTGACAGGTCAGATACGCAGTATTTT. The V call is TRBV6-1, the J call TRBJ2-3; D uncertain. The CDR3 length is 12 residues. Looked up from germline, CDR1 is MNHNS and CDR2 is SASEGT. The germline V and J ends were trimmed by 3 bases and 4 bases, with 5 bases remaining between them.

This chain joins TRBV6-5 and TRBJ1-5; D is undetermined. Trimming pared 6 bases from V and 7 bases from J, leaving 16 bases between. The CDR3 length is 14 residues. The germline V gene has CDR1 MNHEY and CDR2 SVGAGI. The CDR3 nucleotides read TGTGCCAGCAGCACGGCGGGGAAAGGCCAGCCCCAGCATTTT. It specifies CASSTAGKGQPQHF.

The chain combines TRBV5-1 with TRBJ2-1, with D possibly being TRBD2 (6 bases). The CDR3 runs 15 residues. CDR1 SGHRS and CDR2 YFSETQ come from the germline V gene. V shed 0 bases and J shed 8 bases, with 15 bases lying between them. CDR3 region: CASSLGRLVNHEQFF. In nucleotides, the CDR3 is TGCGCCAGCAGCTTGGGGCGACTAGTAAATCATGAGCAGTTCTTC.

CDR3 loop: CASSRNRGTSGNTIYF. CDR3 nucleotide sequence: TGTGCCAGTAGTAGAAACAGGGGGACCTCTGGAAACACCATATATTTT. This chain joins TRBV19 and TRBJ1-3; TRBD1 matches at 8 bases. This CDR3 spans 16 amino acids. The junction had 5 bases not matched to a gene; V was cut back by 4 bases and J by 0 bases. Germline V gene sequence: CDR1 LNHDA, CDR2 SQIVND (reference sequence).

The CDR3: CAIGGAGLNTEAFF. CDR3 sequence (DNA): TGTGCCATCGGAGGGGCAGGGTTGAACACTGAAGCTTTCTTT. V and J are TRBV6-6 and TRBJ1-1, with D perhaps matching TRBD1 (5 bases). The CDR3 spans 14 residues. CDR1 and CDR2 from the germline V gene are MNHNY and SVGAGI (reference sequence). Trimming pared 10 bases from V and 0 bases from J, leaving 15 bases between.

The V and J genes are TRBV6-5 and TRBJ1-2, with TRBD1 matching 11 bases. The CDR3 contains 15 residues. Trimming took 2 bases from V and 2 from J; bases not matched to a gene: 1. The V gene's germline CDR1 is MNHEY and CDR2 SVGAGI. CDR3 sequence reads: CASSYGTGGNYGYTF. In DNA form, the CDR3 reads TGTGCCAGCAGTTACGGGACAGGGGGAAACTATGGCTACACCTTC.

The CDR3 here is CASSRSTGPTMSPSGNTIYF. CDR3 nucleotide sequence: TGTGCCAGCTCACGGTCGACAGGACCCACTATGAGCCCCTCTGGAAACACCATATATTTT. The chain links TRBV18 to TRBJ1-3, with D perhaps TRBD1 (6 bases). V lost 4 bases and J 0 bases, leaving 25 bases between the germline ends. The CDR3 is made up of 20 amino acids. CDR1 is KGHSH and CDR2 is LQKENI in the germline V gene.

This chain links TRBV2 with TRBJ1-6; D not resolved. There are 18 residues in the CDR3. The germline gives CDR1 SNHLY, CDR2 FYNNEI. Trimming removed 1 base from V and 7 bases from J, with 20 bases in between. Here the CDR3 DNA reads TGTGCCAGCAGTGAAGATTTCGTAGTCTTCCGGAGAAATTCACCCCTCCACTTT. Amino acid sequence: CASSEDFVVFRRNSPLHF. Variable domain in full (rest from reference TRBV2 and TRBJ1-6): EPEVTQTPSHQVTQMGQEVILRCVPISNHLYFYWYRQILGQKVEFLVSFYNNEISEKSEIFDDQFSVERPDGSNFTLKIRSTKLEDSAMYFCASSEDFVVFRRNSPLHFGNGTRLTVT.

The V gene is TRBV5-1, the J gene TRBJ1-2, with D perhaps matching TRBD1 (5 bases). The germline V gene encodes CDR1 SGHRS and CDR2 YFSETQ. The CDR3 runs 14 residues. Trimming cost V 0 bases and J 3 bases, with 9 bases left between them. CDR3 in amino acids: CASSLGPGYYGYTF. In nucleotides, the CDR3 is TGCGCCAGCAGCTTGGGGCCAGGGTACTATGGCTACACCTTC. The full variable domain, completed using reference TRBV5-1 and TRBJ1-2, is KAGVTQTPRYLIKTRGQQVTLSCSPISGHRSVSWYQQTPGQGLQFLFEYFSETQRNKGNFPGRFSGRQFSNSRSEMNVSTLELGDSALYLCASSLGPGYYGYTFGSGTRLTVV.

The genes are TRBV6-5 and TRBJ2-5, with 7 bases fitting TRBD1. From germline, CDR1 is MNHEY and CDR2 SVGAGI. With V trimmed by 2 bases and J by 5 bases, 2 bases remained unmatched. This CDR3 has 13 residues. CDR3 residues: CASSYTGEETQYF. The CDR3 DNA follows: TGTGCCAGCAGTTACACAGGGGAGGAGACCCAGTACTTC.

The V call is TRBV11-2, the J call TRBJ2-5; D may be TRBD1 (5 bases). Trimming removed 5 bases from V and 5 bases from J, with 12 bases in between. Germline assignment: CDR1 SGHAT and CDR2 FQNNGV. The CDR3 is 13 residues long. The CDR3 protein is CASSPRARETQYF. CDR3 bases: TGTGCCAGCAGCCCCAGGGCCCGGGAGACCCAGTACTTC.

The CDR3 region has the DNA TGTGCCAGCAAGGGGGGGGCGCCAGATACGCAGTATTTT. Its translation: CASKGGAPDTQYF. V usage is TRBV6-5 and J usage is TRBJ2-3, with a possible D match to TRBD2 (7 bases). Per the germline V gene, CDR1 is MNHEY and CDR2 is SVGAGI. The CDR3 contains 13 residues. V lost 7 bases and J 4 bases, leaving 12 bases between the germline ends.

The V and J genes are TRBV7-6 and TRBJ1-1; TRBD1 might be the D (5 bases). The germline CDR1 and CDR2 sequences are SGHVS and FNYEAQ. This CDR3 is 15 amino acids long. V dropped 4 bases and J dropped 5 bases, with 17 bases sitting between them. CDR3 coding DNA: TGTGCCAGCAGCTCTAGGGGCACCGGGAGGACTGAAGCTTTCTTT. Translation: CASSSRGTGRTEAFF.

The V call is TRBV7-2, the J call TRBJ1-6; tentative D call: TRBD1 (6 bases). V lost 5 bases, J lost 6 bases, and 14 bases lay in between. Per the germline V gene, CDR1 is SGHTA and CDR2 is FQGNSA. CDR3 size: 15 residues. CDR3 nucleotide sequence: TGTGCCAGCAGCCCTCAGGGGCTGGGTAATTCACCCCTCCACTTT. It translates to CASSPQGLGNSPLHF. The full variable domain, its missing parts supplied by reference TRBV7-2 and TRBJ1-6, is GAGVSQSPSNKVTEKGKDVELRCDPISGHTALYWYRQSLGQGLEFLIYFQGNSAPDKSGLPSDRFSAERTGGSVSTLTIQRTQQEDSAVYLCASSPQGLGNSPLHFGNGTRLTVT.

V gene TRBV27 combines with J gene TRBJ2-3; 9 nucleotides match TRBD2. CDR3 length equals 15 residues. Germline V CDR1 and CDR2: MNHEY, SMNVEV (reference sequence). V lost 5 bases, J lost 1 base, and 4 bases stayed unmatched. CDR3 loop: CASSPRGGGTDTQYF. DNA for the CDR3: TGTGCCAGCAGTCCACGCGGGGGGGGCACAGATACGCAGTATTTT.

This clone was picked up one time. The chain employs TRBV18 and TRBJ1-3; D uncertain. There are 15 residues in the CDR3. In germline, CDR1 is KGHSH, CDR2 LQKENI. V shed 0 bases and J shed 2 bases, with 8 bases lying between them. The CDR3 is CASSPPNRAGNTIYF. CDR3 bases: TGTGCCAGCTCACCACCGAACCGGGCTGGAAACACCATATATTTT.